The 20 T cell receptor beta chains in this list originate from one sample, sequenced in a study of T cell responses to AZD1222 COVID-19 vaccine. Some clones are missing from TCRdb's copy, which holds only in-frame ones; the method was immunoSEQ multiplex PCR. The repertoire has about 110,000 clones, approximately 91% of them found once; the top ten carry 13%. The input for sequencing was peripheral blood, taken on day 0 of MenACWY control vaccination. The receptor source for this set is an adult in good health.

This chain connects TRBV28 to TRBJ2-7, with TRBD1 identical over 8 bases. There are 13 residues in the CDR3. CDR1 is MDHEN and CDR2 is SYDVKM in the germline V gene. The V gene end was trimmed by 6 bases and the J gene end by 3 bases; junction bases not matched to a gene: 4. CDR3: CASRRTGSYEQYF. CDR3 bases: TGTGCCAGCAGGAGGACAGGGAGCTACGAGCAGTACTTC.

This chain links TRBV6-5 with TRBJ2-5; unclear D gene. The CDR3 is 12 amino acids. Germline loops: CDR1 MNHEY, CDR2 SVGAGI. V lost 6 bases to trimming and J lost 3 bases, with 8 bases between them. Here the CDR3 reads CASRVGEETQYF. CDR3 coding DNA: TGTGCCAGCAGGGTGGGTGAAGAGACCCAGTACTTC.

The chain combines TRBV7-2 with TRBJ2-2; D might be TRBD2 (6 bases). Trimming removed 4 bases at V and 0 bases at J, with 18 bases between. The CDR3 spans 18 residues. CDR1 SGHTA and CDR2 FQGNSA come from the germline V gene. The CDR3 sequence is CASSYQGFGGPNTGELFF. Here the CDR3 DNA reads TGTGCCAGCAGCTATCAGGGTTTCGGGGGACCGAACACCGGGGAGCTGTTTTTT.

In its sample, this clone was seen a few times. The V call is TRBV28, the J call TRBJ1-4, with unresolved D. This CDR3 comprises 16 residues. The V gene lost 5 bases and the J gene lost 0 bases, with 13 bases spanning the gap. Germline CDR1 is MDHEN and CDR2 is SYDVKM. The CDR3 sequence: CASSPLASATNEKLFF. DNA of the CDR3: TGTGCCAGCAGTCCCCTGGCATCTGCAACTAATGAAAAACTGTTTTTT. Variable domain in full (rest from reference TRBV28 and TRBJ1-4): DVKVTQSSRYLVKRTGEKVFLECVQDMDHENMFWYRQDPGLGLRLIYFSYDVKMKEKGDIPEGYSVSREKKERFSLILESASTNQTSMYLCASSPLASATNEKLFFGSGTQLSVL.

The V and J genes are TRBV7-2 and TRBJ2-1; 10 bases are a match to TRBD2. Germline CDR1 reads SGHTA; CDR2 reads FQGNSA. V lost 4 bases, J lost 7 bases, and 7 bases stayed unmatched. The CDR3 is 15 amino acids. CDR3 DNA: TGTGCCAGCAGCTCAAGCGGGGGGGCGATTAATGAGCAGTTCTTC. This gives the protein CASSSSGGAINEQFF. Full variable domain (outside the CDR3, taken from reference TRBV7-2 and TRBJ2-1): GAGVSQSPSNKVTEKGKDVELRCDPISGHTALYWYRQSLGQGLEFLIYFQGNSAPDKSGLPSDRFSAERTGGSVSTLTIQRTQQEDSAVYLCASSSSGGAINEQFFGPGTRLTVL.

This clone was seen once. V gene TRBV4-1 combines with J gene TRBJ1-2, with a tentative D call TRBD1 (5 bases). The CDR3 consists of 13 residues. Germline CDR1 is MGHRA and CDR2 is YSYEKL. V shed 4 bases and J shed 8 bases, with 14 bases lying between them. For the CDR3, the DNA is TGCGCCAGCAGCCTGGCAGGGCGGGGAGGCTACACCTTC. Its translation is CASSLAGRGGYTF.

The rearrangement joins TRBV11-2 to TRBJ2-3, with 9 nucleotides matching TRBD2. V trimming: 2 bases; J trimming: 5 bases; junction bases outside the gene matches: 11. The CDR3 runs to 17 residues. Germline V lookup: CDR1 SGHAT, CDR2 FQNNGV. The CDR3 bases are TGTGCCAGCAGCTTAATGTTAGCGGGAGTAATTCGAGATACGCAGTATTTT. It is translated as CASSLMLAGVIRDTQYF.

The chain joins TRBV18 to TRBJ2-2, with a weak D call TRBD1 (6 bases). V was trimmed by 0 bases and J by 13 bases, leaving 18 bases between them. Germline V gene sequence: CDR1 KGHSH, CDR2 LQKENI. The CDR3 runs to 15 residues. The CDR3 is CASSPPGTSRIGLFF. The CDR3, as DNA: TGTGCCAGCTCACCACCAGGGACATCACGTATCGGGCTGTTTTTT.

Points on this clone: The sample has other DNA sequences that encode this CDR3 too. The V gene is TRBV18, the J gene TRBJ1-1; the D is unclear. Per germline, CDR1 KGHSH and CDR2 LQKENI. The CDR3 has 13 amino acids. V dropped 2 bases and J dropped 2 bases, with 6 bases sitting between them. This chain's CDR3 is CASSPGENTEAFF. The CDR3 nucleotides read TGTGCCAGCTCACCAGGAGAAAACACTGAAGCTTTCTTT. Full variable domain (outside the CDR3, taken from reference TRBV18 and TRBJ1-1): NAGVMQNPRHLVRRRGQEARLRCSPMKGHSHVYWYRQLPEEGLKFMVYLQKENIIDESGMPKERFSAEFPKEGPSILRIQQVVRGDSAAYFCASSPGENTEAFFGQGTRLTVV.

The CDR3 sequence is CASSDPKAYNSPLHF. CDR3 in DNA: TGTGCCAGCAGTGATCCTAAAGCCTATAATTCACCCCTCCACTTT. This sequence joins TRBV6-1 and TRBJ1-6, with D uncertain. Trimming stripped 3 bases from V and 2 bases from J, with 8 bases between. In germline, CDR1 is MNHNS, CDR2 SASEGT. This CDR3 spans 15 amino acids.

This chain links TRBV30 with TRBJ1-2, with TRBD1 as a possible D gene (6 bases). This CDR3 spans 14 amino acids. The V end was cut by 5 bases, the J end by 5 bases, with 18 bases between. Germline CDR1 reads GTSNPN; CDR2 reads SVGIG (reference sequence). The DNA for the CDR3 is TGTGCCTGGTTCCTAGGGGGGGCGCGGTATGGCTACACCTTC. Translation: CAWFLGGARYGYTF. Full variable domain (rest looked up from reference TRBV30 and TRBJ1-2): SQTIHQWPATLVQPVGSPLSLECTVEGTSNPNLYWYRQAAGRGLQLLFYSVGIGQISSEVPQNLSASRPQDRQFILSSKKLLLSDSGFYLCAWFLGGARYGYTFGSGTRLTVV.

The chain carries TRBV2 and TRBJ2-1, with TRBD2 identical over 9 bases. V lost 0 bases, J lost 7 bases, and 13 bases stayed unmatched. The CDR3 covers 18 residues. Germline V lookup: CDR1 SNHLY, CDR2 FYNNEI. This CDR3 is CASSEALASGKQGNEQFF. DNA for the CDR3: TGTGCCAGCAGTGAAGCGCTAGCTAGCGGGAAACAGGGTAATGAGCAGTTCTTC.

This chain connects TRBV9 to TRBJ2-2, with D perhaps TRBD1 or TRBD2 (5 bases each). V was trimmed by 0 bases and J by 3 bases, leaving 9 bases between them. Per the germline V gene, CDR1 is SGDLS and CDR2 is YYNGEE. The CDR3 covers 15 residues. The CDR3 coding sequence is TGTGCCAGCAGCGTAGGGGGGACCCACACCGGGGAGCTGTTTTTT. Amino acids: CASSVGGTHTGELFF. Full variable domain (rest looked up from reference TRBV9 and TRBJ2-2): DSGVTQTPKHLITATGQRVTLRCSPRSGDLSVYWYQQSLDQGLQFLIQYYNGEERAKGNILERFSAQQFPDLHSELNLSSLELGDSALYFCASSVGGTHTGELFFGEGSRLTVL.

V and J are TRBV5-1 and TRBJ2-2; 8 nucleotides match TRBD2. V lost 3 bases and J lost 10; bases outside the gene matches: 11. The CDR3 loop spans 15 amino acids. Germline lookup yields CDR1 SGHRS and CDR2 YFSETQ. CDR3 sequence: CASSSSGSSSLELFF. The DNA for the CDR3 is TGCGCCAGCAGCTCGAGCGGGAGTTCATCCTTGGAGCTGTTTTTT.

The chain carries TRBV7-9 and TRBJ2-3, with no clear D. CDR1 is SEHNR, CDR2 FQNEAQ, per germline (reference sequence). Trimming took 5 bases from V and 2 from J, leaving 14 bases between them. This CDR3 has 15 residues. CDR3 loop: CASSLSRYFTDTQYF. CDR3 DNA: TGTGCCAGCAGCCTCTCCCGATATTTCACAGATACGCAGTATTTT.

This rearrangement joins TRBV4-3 to TRBJ2-7, with D possibly matching TRBD1 (6 bases). The CDR3 runs to 15 residues. Trimming cost V 0 bases and J 7 bases, with 16 bases left between them. Germline V gives CDR1 LGHNA, CDR2 YSLEER. The CDR3 nucleotides are TGCGCCAGCAGCCAAGAAGGGCAGGGGCCTACTGAGCAGTACTTC. As protein: CASSQEGQGPTEQYF.

The chain combines TRBV4-1 with TRBJ1-2; D is possibly TRBD1 (5 bases). Germline CDR1 reads MGHRA; CDR2 reads YSYEKL. The CDR3 runs 14 residues. V was cut by 5 bases and J by 2 bases, with 12 bases left in between. In nucleotides, the CDR3 is TGCGCCAGCAGCTCCCCGGGACGGAACTATGGCTACACCTTC. Translated, it gives CASSSPGRNYGYTF.

This rearrangement joins TRBV19 to TRBJ1-2; D not certain. Germline CDR1 LNHDA, CDR2 SQIVND (reference sequence). V was trimmed by 1 base and J by 0 bases, leaving 6 bases between them. This CDR3 spans 14 amino acids. The CDR3, as DNA: TGTGCCAGTAGTATAGCGCAGTCTAACTATGGCTACACCTTC. Protein sequence: CASSIAQSNYGYTF. The variable domain in full, with the rest retrieved from reference TRBV19 and TRBJ1-2, is DGGITQSPKYLFRKEGQNVTLSCEQNLNHDAMYWYRQDPGQGLRLIYYSQIVNDFQKGDIAEGYSVSREKKESFPLTVTSAQKNPTAFYLCASSIAQSNYGYTFGSGTRLTVV.

This sequence joins TRBV5-4 and TRBJ2-7, with a possible D match to TRBD1 (6 bases). Germline V gives CDR1 SGHNT, CDR2 YYREEE (reference sequence). V gave up 5 bases and J gave up 7 bases, with 19 bases separating them. The CDR3 sequence is 14 residues long. This chain's CDR3 is CASRNRESTAEQYF. CDR3 bases: TGTGCCAGCAGGAACAGGGAATCTACAGCTGAGCAGTACTTC.

The chain couples TRBV5-5 to TRBJ2-7; D not certain. The CDR3 is 15 residues long. Per germline, CDR1 SGHKS and CDR2 YYEKEE (reference sequence). With 4 bases removed from V and 1 base from J, the gap between germline ends came to 15 bases. The CDR3 sequence: CASSPDLAISYEQYF. The CDR3 nucleotides are TGTGCCAGCAGCCCCGATCTGGCGATATCCTACGAGCAGTACTTC.